The clone carrying this TCR beta chain was recorded only once. Its antigen is unidentified. Per the germline V gene, CDR1 is SGHRS and CDR2 is YFSETQ. V lost 4 bases and J lost 0; bases outside the gene matches: 7. The length of the CDR3 is 15 residues. Produced via immunoSEQ multiplex PCR; TCRdb's table is partial and in-frame only. The profile shows 65,000 to 70,000 clones, roughly 90% of them singletons. This sample was taken from a study of T cell responses to AZD1222 COVID-19 vaccine. Study-level findings and limits: After two AZD1222 doses, spike-specific TCR breadth and depth rose versus day 0.

The V and J genes are TRBV5-1 and TRBJ2-7, with 7 bases identical to TRBD1. This sequence was found in an adult in good health. The material was peripheral blood, obtained on day 0 of AZD1222 vaccination. The CDR3 DNA reads TGCGCCAGCAGCCAAGGGGGCCGCAGCTCCTACGAGCAGTACTTC. Residues: CASSQGGRSSYEQYF.